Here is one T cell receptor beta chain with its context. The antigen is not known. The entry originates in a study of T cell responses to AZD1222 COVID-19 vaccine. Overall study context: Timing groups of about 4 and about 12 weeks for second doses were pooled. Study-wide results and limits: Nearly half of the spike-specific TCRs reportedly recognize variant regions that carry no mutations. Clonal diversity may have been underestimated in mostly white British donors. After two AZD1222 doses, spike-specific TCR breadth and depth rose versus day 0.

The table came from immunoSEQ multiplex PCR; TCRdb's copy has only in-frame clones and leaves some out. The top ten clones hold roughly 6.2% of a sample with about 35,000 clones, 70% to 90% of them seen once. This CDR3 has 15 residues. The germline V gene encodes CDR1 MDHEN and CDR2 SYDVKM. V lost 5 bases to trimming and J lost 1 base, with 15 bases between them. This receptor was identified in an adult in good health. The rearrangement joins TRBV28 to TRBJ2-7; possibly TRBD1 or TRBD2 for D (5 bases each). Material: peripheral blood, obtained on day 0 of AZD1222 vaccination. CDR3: CASSIPGTGSYEQYF. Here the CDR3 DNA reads TGTGCCAGCAGTATCCCGGGGACCGGATCCTACGAGCAGTACTTC.